Listed below are T cell receptor beta chains from one sample, sequenced in a study of monozygotic twins with inflammatory bowel disease. One entry per CDR3 protein, without DNA, is what TCRdb gives after re-calling the 5' RACE reads. The repertoire shows 300,000 to 400,000 distinct CDR3 sequences; the top ten hold 2.5% to 3%. The sequenced sample was blood. The receptors shown here come from a human donor with ulcerative colitis or Crohn's disease, or a healthy co-twin of an affected twin (not recorded which). Each CDR3 is given with its conserved first and last residue. Each record gives: V gene, J gene, CDR3 length, CDR3 protein.

v_gene: TRBV4-2
j_gene: TRBJ1-6
len: 16
CDR3aa: CASSQVLGTGLSPLHF

v_gene: TRBV12-3/TRBV12-4
j_gene: TRBJ1-5
len: 15
CDR3aa: CASSLKQSSNQPQHF

v_gene: TRBV20-1
j_gene: TRBJ2-7
len: 12
CDR3aa: CSARSGTSEQYF

v_gene: TRBV27
j_gene: TRBJ2-1
len: 12
CDR3aa: CASSPGGAEQFF

v_gene: TRBV11-2
j_gene: TRBJ2-7
len: 12
CDR3aa: CASRPIGAAQDF

v_gene: TRBV27
j_gene: TRBJ1-2
len: 15
CDR3aa: CASSLSDPGVYGYTF

v_gene: TRBV9
j_gene: TRBJ1-1
len: 12
CDR3aa: CASGPMNTEAFF

v_gene: TRBV27
j_gene: TRBJ2-3
len: 15
CDR3aa: CASSPRQARVGTQYF

v_gene: TRBV9
j_gene: TRBJ2-2
len: 18
CDR3aa: CASSPRWGRSANTGELFF

v_gene: TRBV2
j_gene: TRBJ1-4
len: 15
CDR3aa: CASSVGQAGDEKLFF

v_gene: TRBV18
j_gene: TRBJ1-2
len: 16
CDR3aa: CASSPQTEAGGHGYTF

v_gene: TRBV11-2
j_gene: TRBJ2-7
len: 15
CDR3aa: CASSGRGWGSYEQYF

v_gene: TRBV6-6
j_gene: TRBJ2-7
len: 13
CDR3aa: CASGPGTIYEQYF

v_gene: TRBV2
j_gene: TRBJ2-7
len: 14
CDR3aa: CASSLRQGFHEQYF

v_gene: TRBV7-9
j_gene: TRBJ2-3
len: 17
CDR3aa: CASSLGGGAPSTDTQYF

v_gene: TRBV12-3/TRBV12-4
j_gene: TRBJ2-1
len: 14
CDR3aa: CASSLQVATDEQFF

v_gene: TRBV25-1
j_gene: TRBJ1-2
len: 15
CDR3aa: CASSEVNQGADGYTF

v_gene: TRBV13
j_gene: TRBJ1-2
len: 17
CDR3aa: CASSTPDRESSGTGYTF

v_gene: TRBV12-3/TRBV12-4
j_gene: TRBJ1-1
len: 13
CDR3aa: CASSLLYNTEAFF

v_gene: TRBV4-2
j_gene: TRBJ2-1
len: 17
CDR3aa: CAGSQARLANYYNEQFF

v_gene: TRBV5-1
j_gene: TRBJ2-7
len: 15
CDR3aa: CASSLEPLRAYEQYF

v_gene: TRBV18
j_gene: TRBJ2-5
len: 14
CDR3aa: CASSPSAGRETQYF

v_gene: TRBV20-1
j_gene: TRBJ1-1
len: 15
CDR3aa: CSASRWGAGNTEAFF

v_gene: TRBV2
j_gene: TRBJ2-7
len: 13
CDR3aa: CASLTQAGGEQYF